This entry lists 3 T cell receptor beta chains sequenced from one sample in a study of blood T cell repertoires in COVID-19. Profiled with immunoSEQ multiplex PCR; TCRdb holds only in-frame clones, not every one. The table has 130,000 to 150,000 clones, about 85% seen once. The sample taken for sequencing was PBMCs or T cells enriched from blood (not recorded which). All receptors come from a woman between 40 and 55 years old who had recovered from COVID-19.

V gene TRBV5-4 combines with J gene TRBJ2-3; tentatively, D is TRBD2 (7 bases). CDR1 is SGHNT and CDR2 is YYREEE in the germline V gene (reference sequence). CDR3 size: 14 residues. The ends were cut back, 1 base at V and 8 bases at J, with 14 bases in the middle. CDR3 in amino acids: CASSLSAGAGTQYF. The DNA for the CDR3 is TGTGCCAGCAGCTTGTCTGCGGGGGCGGGTACGCAGTATTTT.

The gene calls are TRBV19 and TRBJ2-1; 12 bases align to TRBD2. With 6 bases clipped from V and 10 bases from J, the junction kept 7 bases outside the gene matches. This CDR3 has 14 residues. CDR1 and CDR2 from the germline V gene are LNHDA and SQIVND (reference sequence). Here the CDR3 reads CASSGLAGLVEQFF. CDR3 coding DNA: TGTGCCAGTAGCGGACTAGCGGGGTTGGTGGAGCAGTTCTTC.

The V gene is TRBV25-1, the J gene TRBJ2-1; 8 nucleotides align to TRBD1. Germline V gives CDR1 MGHDK, CDR2 SYGVNS. J was trimmed by 6 bases and V by 6 bases; bases with no gene match: 13. The CDR3 contains 16 residues. The DNA of the CDR3 is TGTGCCAGCAGCGGAGGGAGACAGGGGAAGGGCAATGAGCAGTTCTTC. It yields the protein CASSGGRQGKGNEQFF.